Included here is one T cell receptor beta chain sequence, with context. V lost 5 bases to trimming and J lost 1 base; unmatched junction nucleotides: 2. The CDR3 totals 15 residues. The germline CDR1 and CDR2 sequences are PRHDT and FYEKMQ (reference sequence). The Seattle site enrolled patients during active infection and followed them longitudinally. This entry is derived from a study of blood T cell repertoires in COVID-19. At the level of the study: Samples came from the United States, Italy and Spain, spanning acute and convalescent COVID-19. The analysed material was cDNA or gDNA that came from T cells, B-cell-depleted T cells, or PBMCs.

Authors' processing steps: Amplification with reference gene primers provided the estimates of nucleated cell counts. Generated by immunoSEQ multiplex PCR, the TCRdb table keeps only in-frame clones and is missing some. That table is the source of V, J and clone size, and D and trimming were worked out from the DNA. The repertoire holds around 37,000 clones, about three quarters seen once, with approximately 10% in the top ten. The sequence came from a man between 65 and 80 years old with COVID-19, enrolled during active disease. What was sequenced was peripheral blood. The chain recombines TRBV13 with TRBJ2-2; 9 bases align to TRBD1. The CDR3 DNA sequence: TGTGCCAGCAGCCTGGGACAGGGGAACACCGGGGAGCTGTTTTTT. Translation: CASSLGQGNTGELFF.